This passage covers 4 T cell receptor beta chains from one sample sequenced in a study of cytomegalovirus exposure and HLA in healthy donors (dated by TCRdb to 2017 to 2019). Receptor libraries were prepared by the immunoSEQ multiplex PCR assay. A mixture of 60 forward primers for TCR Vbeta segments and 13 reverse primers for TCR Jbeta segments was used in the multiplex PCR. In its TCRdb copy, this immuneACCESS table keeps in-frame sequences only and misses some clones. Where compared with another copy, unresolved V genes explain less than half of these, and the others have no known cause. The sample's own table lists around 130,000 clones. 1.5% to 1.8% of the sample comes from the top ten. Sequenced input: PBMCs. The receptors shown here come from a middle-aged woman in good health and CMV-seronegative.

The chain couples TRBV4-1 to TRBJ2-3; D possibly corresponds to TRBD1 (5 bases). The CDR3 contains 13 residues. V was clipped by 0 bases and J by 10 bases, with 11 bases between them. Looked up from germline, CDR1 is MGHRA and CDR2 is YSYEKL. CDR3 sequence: CASSQEGRVSQYF. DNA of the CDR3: TGCGCCAGCAGCCAAGAAGGCAGGGTATCGCAGTATTTT.

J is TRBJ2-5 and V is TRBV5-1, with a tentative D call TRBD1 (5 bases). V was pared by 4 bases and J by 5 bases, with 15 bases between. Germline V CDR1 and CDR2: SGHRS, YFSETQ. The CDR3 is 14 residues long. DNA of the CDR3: TGCGCCAGCAGCCAGGGATCCTTCAGGGAGACCCAGTACTTC. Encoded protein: CASSQGSFRETQYF.

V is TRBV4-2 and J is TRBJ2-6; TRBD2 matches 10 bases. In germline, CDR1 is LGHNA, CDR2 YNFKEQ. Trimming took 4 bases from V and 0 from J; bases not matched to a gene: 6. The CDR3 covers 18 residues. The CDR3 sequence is CASSLLAGQSSGANVLTF. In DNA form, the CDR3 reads TGTGCCAGCAGCCTACTAGCGGGGCAGAGCTCTGGGGCCAACGTCCTGACTTTC.

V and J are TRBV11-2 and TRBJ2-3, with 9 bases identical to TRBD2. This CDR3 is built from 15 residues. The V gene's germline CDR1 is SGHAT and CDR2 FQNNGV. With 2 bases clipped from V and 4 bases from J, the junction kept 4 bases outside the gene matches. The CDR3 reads CASSLLGGGADTQYF. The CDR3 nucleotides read TGTGCCAGCAGCTTACTTGGCGGGGGGGCAGATACGCAGTATTTT.